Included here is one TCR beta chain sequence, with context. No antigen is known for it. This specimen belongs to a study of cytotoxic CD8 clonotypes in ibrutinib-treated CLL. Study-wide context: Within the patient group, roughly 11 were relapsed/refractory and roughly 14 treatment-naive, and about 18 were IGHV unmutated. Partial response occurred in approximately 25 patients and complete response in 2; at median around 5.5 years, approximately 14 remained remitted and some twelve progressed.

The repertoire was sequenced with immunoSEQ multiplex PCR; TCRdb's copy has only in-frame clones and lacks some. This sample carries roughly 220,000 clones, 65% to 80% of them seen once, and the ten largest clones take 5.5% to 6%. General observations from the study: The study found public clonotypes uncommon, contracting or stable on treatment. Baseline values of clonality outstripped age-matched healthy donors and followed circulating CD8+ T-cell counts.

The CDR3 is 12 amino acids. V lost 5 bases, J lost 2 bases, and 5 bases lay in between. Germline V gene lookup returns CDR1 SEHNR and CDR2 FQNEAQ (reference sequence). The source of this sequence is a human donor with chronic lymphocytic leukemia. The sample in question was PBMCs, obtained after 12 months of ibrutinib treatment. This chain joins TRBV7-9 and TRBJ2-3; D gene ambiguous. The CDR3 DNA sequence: TGTGCCAGCAGCGAGACCACAGATACGCAGTATTTT. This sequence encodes CASSETTDTQYF.